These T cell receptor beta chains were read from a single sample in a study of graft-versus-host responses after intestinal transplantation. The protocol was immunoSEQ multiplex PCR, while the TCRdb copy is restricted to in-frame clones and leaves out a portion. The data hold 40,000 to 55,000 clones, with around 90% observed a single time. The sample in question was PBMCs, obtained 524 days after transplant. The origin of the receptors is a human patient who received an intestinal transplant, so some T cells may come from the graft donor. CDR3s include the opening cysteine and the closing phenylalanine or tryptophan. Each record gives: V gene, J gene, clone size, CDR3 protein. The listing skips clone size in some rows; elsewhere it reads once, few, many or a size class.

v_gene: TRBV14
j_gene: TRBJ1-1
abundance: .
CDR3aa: CASSQTSVRNTEAFF

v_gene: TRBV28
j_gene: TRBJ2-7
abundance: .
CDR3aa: CASSPRRPTSGSYEQYF

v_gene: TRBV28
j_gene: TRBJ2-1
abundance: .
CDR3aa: CASSQRIEQFF

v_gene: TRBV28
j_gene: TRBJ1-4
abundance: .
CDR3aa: CASRQGEKLFF

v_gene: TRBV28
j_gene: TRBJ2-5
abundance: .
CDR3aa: CASSWGQGAGETQYF

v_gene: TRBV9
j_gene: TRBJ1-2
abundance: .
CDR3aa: CASSVGGTVPNYGYTF

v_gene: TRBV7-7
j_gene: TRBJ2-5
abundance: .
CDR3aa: CASSLGAAGGEGETQYF

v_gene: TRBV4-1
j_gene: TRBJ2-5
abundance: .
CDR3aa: CASSQDTGSAQYF

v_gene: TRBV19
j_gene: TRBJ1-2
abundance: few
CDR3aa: CASNRGNYGYTF

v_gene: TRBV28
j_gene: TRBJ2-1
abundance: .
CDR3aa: CASSITPGTSGKNEQFF

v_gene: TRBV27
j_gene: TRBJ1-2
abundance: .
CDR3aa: CASSFTGGANYGYTF

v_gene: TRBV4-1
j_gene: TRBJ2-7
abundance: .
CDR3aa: CASSQRPSGHSYEQYF

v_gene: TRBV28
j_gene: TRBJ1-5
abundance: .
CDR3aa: CASSFPQGATRQPQHF

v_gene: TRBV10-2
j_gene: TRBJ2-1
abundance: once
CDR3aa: CASSVIGGTSVYNEQFF

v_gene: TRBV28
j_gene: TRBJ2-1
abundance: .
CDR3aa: CASSLRGLSYNEQFF

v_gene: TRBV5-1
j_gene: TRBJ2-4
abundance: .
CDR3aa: CASSLAMGEAKNIQYF

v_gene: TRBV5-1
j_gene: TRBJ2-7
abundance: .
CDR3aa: CASRTGGDYEQYF

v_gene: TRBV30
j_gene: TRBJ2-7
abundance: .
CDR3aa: CAWALSQGSEQYF

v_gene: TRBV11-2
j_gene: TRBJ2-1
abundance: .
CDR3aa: CASSPGGRVGEQFF

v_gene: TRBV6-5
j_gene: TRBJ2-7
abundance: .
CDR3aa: CASSQGDMPAYEQYF

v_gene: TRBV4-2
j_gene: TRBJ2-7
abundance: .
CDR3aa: CASSQEGDGSSYEQYF

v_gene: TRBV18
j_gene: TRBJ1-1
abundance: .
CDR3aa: CASSPIDRNTEAFF

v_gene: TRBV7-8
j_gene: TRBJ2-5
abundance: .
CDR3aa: CASSLAPPLLAGGETQYF

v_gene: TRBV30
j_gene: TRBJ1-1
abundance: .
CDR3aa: CAWSLSSGRAFF

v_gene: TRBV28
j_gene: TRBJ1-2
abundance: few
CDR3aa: CALAGAGGYTF